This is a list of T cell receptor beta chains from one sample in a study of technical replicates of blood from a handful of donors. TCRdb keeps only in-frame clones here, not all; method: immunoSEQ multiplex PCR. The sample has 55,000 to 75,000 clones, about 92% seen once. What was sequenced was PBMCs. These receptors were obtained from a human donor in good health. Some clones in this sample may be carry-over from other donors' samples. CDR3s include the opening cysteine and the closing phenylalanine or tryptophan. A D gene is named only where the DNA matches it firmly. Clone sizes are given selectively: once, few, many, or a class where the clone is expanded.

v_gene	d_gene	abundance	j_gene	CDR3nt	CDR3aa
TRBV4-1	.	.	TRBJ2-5	TGCGCCAGCAGCCAGCCTCGTGCAGCGGACCATGGGACCCAGTACTTC	CASSQPRAADHGTQYF
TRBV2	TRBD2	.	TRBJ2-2	TGTGCCAGCAGTGCGTCGGGGGGAGACACCGGGGAGCTGTTTTTT	CASSASGGDTGELFF
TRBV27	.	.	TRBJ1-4	TGTGCCAGCAGTTCTGGGGGCTTGGATGAAAAACTGTTTTTT	CASSSGGLDEKLFF
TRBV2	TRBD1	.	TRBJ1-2	TGTGCCAGCAGTGGAGGGGGGACAGGGTCTACTGACTATGGCTACACCTTC	CASSGGGTGSTDYGYTF
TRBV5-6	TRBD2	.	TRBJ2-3	TGTGCCAGCAGGAAGGATCGACGGGGGGTAGGAGGAGATACGCAGTATTTT	CASRKDRRGVGGDTQYF
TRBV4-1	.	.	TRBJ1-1	TGCGCCAGCAGCCAAGATCGGGGAAGGATGAACACTGAAGCTTTCTTT	CASSQDRGRMNTEAFF
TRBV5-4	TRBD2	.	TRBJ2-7	TGTGCCAGCAGCTTGTTTAGCGGGAGGGCCAACGAGCAGTACTTC	CASSLFSGRANEQYF
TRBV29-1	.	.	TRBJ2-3	TGCAGCGTTCAGGTGATTAGCACAGATACGCAGTATTTT	CSVQVISTDTQYF
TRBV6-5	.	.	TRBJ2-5	TGTGCCAGCAGTTACAGGGAGAAGGAGACCCAGTACTTC	CASSYREKETQYF
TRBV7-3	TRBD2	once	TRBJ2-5	TGTGCCAGCAGCTTACGACTAGCGGTCCAAGAGACCCAGTACTTC	CASSLRLAVQETQYF
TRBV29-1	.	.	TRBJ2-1	TGCAGCGGGGCTCAAAACAATGAGCAGTTCTTC	CSGAQNNEQFF
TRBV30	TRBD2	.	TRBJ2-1	TGTGCCTGGAGTGTGGTCACTAGCGGTTACAATGAGCAGTTCTTC	CAWSVVTSGYNEQFF
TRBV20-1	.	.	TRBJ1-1	TGCAGTGCAGGGAGCTATGAAGCTTTCTTT	CSAGSYEAFF
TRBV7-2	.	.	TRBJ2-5	TGTGCCAGCAGCTTAAGAAGGCTAGCCCTACAAGAGACCCAGTACTTC	CASSLRRLALQETQYF
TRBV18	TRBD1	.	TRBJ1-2	TGTGCCAGCTCACCACAGAGAAAATCCACAGGGGGCGGTTTTGAGAACTATGGCTACACCTTC	CASSPQRKSTGGGFENYGYTF
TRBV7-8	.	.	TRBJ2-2	TGTGCCAGCAGCTTTGACAGCAACACCGGGGAGCTGTTTTTT	CASSFDSNTGELFF
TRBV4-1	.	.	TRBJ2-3	TGCGCCAGCAGCCAACCCACCAGGGGGGCTAGCACAGATACGCAGTATTTT	CASSQPTRGASTDTQYF
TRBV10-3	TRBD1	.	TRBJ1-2	TGTGCCATCAGGAGCCCGGGACAGGGAGATTATGGCTACACCTTC	CAIRSPGQGDYGYTF
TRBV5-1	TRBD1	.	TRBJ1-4	TGCGCCAGCAGCTTCTCAGGGGGGAGTGAAAAACTGTTTTTT	CASSFSGGSEKLFF
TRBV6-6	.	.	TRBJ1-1	TGTGCCAGCAGTTCGGGATTTTTTAACACTGAAGCTTTCTTT	CASSSGFFNTEAFF
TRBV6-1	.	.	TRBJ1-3	TGTGCCAGCAGTGAGGGGGGATTCCTTAGAAACACCATATATTTT	CASSEGGFLRNTIYF
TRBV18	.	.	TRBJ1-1	TGTGCCAGCTCACTAGACGGGAGCTCTGAAGCTTTCTTT	CASSLDGSSEAFF
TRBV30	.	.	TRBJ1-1	TGCGCCTGGACCTGGGGCATGAACACTGAAGCTTTCTTT	CAWTWGMNTEAFF
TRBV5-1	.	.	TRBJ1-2	TGCGCCAGCAGCGCACAGGGTTGGGGCTACACCTTC	CASSAQGWGYTF
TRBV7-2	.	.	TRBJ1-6	TGTGCCAGCAGCCACGCGGGGGGTCGGGGGAAATCACCCCTCCACTTT	CASSHAGGRGKSPLHF
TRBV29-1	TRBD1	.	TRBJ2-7	TGCAGCGTTGAGAGACAGGGGGTATCCTACGAGCAGTACTTC	CSVERQGVSYEQYF
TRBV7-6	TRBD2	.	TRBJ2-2	TGTGCCAGCAGCCCTTTTTGGGGGGGAGAAGGCGGGGAGCTGTTTTTT	CASSPFWGGEGGELFF
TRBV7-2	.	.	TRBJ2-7	TGTGCCAGCAGCGAGCGACAGGCCTACGAGCAGTACTTC	CASSERQAYEQYF
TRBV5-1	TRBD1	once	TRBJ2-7	TGCGCCAGCAGCTTATCCTCAGGGGGCTACGAGCAGTACTTC	CASSLSSGGYEQYF
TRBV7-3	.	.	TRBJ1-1	TGTGCCAGCAGCTACGGACAGAACACTGAAGCTTTCTTT	CASSYGQNTEAFF
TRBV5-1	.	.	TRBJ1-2	TGCGCCAGCAGCTTGGACGACAGTAACTATGGCTACACCTTC	CASSLDDSNYGYTF